Below are 2 T cell receptor beta chains sequenced from a single sample in a study of blood T cell repertoires in COVID-19. Profiling relied on immunoSEQ multiplex PCR, and the TCRdb table lists in-frame clones only, not all of them. The sample comprises over 350,000 clones, roughly 85% of which are singletons, and over 1.5% rests with the top ten. Material: PBMCs or T cells enriched from blood (not recorded which). The receptors shown here come from a woman between 18 and 29 years old with acute COVID-19.

The chain recombines TRBV5-1 with TRBJ1-4, with a weak D call TRBD1 (6 bases). V lost 4 bases and J 10 bases, leaving 11 bases between the germline ends. Germline lookup yields CDR1 SGHRS and CDR2 YFSETQ. This CDR3 has 12 residues. The CDR3 sequence: CASSGQTGKLFF. CDR3 bases: TGCGCCAGCAGCGGCCAGACAGGAAAACTGTTTTTT.

The chain joins TRBV5-1 to TRBJ1-1, with D perhaps TRBD1 (6 bases). The CDR3 has 15 amino acids. Germline CDR1 reads SGHRS; CDR2 reads YFSETQ. The V end lost 0 bases, the J end lost 5 bases, and 14 bases lay between the germline ends. The CDR3 loop reads CASSLASGARTEAFF. CDR3 bases: TGCGCCAGCAGCTTGGCTTCAGGGGCTCGGACTGAAGCTTTCTTT.